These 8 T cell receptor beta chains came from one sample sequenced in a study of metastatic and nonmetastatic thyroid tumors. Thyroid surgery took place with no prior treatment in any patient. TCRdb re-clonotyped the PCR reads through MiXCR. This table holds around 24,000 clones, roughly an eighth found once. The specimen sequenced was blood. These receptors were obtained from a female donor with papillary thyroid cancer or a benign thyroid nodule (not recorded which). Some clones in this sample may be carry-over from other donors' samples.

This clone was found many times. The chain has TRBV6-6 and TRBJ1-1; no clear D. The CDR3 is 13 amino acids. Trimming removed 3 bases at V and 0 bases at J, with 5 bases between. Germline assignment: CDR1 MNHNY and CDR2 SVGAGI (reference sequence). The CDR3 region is CASSYRLNTEAFF. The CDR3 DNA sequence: TGTGCCAGCAGTTATAGGCTGAACACTGAAGCTTTCTTT.

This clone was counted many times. CDR3 nucleotides: TGCAGTGCTAGAGCACTAGCGGGACAAGAGACCCAGTACTTC. Residues: CSARALAGQETQYF. The J gene is TRBJ2-5, the V gene TRBV20-1, with 10 bases identical to TRBD2. Trimming at V came to 1 base and at J to 2 bases, leaving 1 base not matched to a gene. Germline V CDR1 and CDR2: DFQATT, SNEGSKA (reference sequence). This CDR3 is 14 amino acids long.

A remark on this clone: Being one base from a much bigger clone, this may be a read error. CDR3 amino acids: CASSRLGLILAKNIQYF. The CDR3 DNA is TGTGCCAGCAGCCGACTGGGACTAATCCTAGCCAAAAACATTCAGTACTTC. The chain is built from TRBV12-3 or TRBV12-4 and TRBJ2-4; TRBD2 agrees at 7 bases. CDR3 length equals 17 residues. Trimming took 6 bases from V and 0 from J; bases not matched to a gene: 11.

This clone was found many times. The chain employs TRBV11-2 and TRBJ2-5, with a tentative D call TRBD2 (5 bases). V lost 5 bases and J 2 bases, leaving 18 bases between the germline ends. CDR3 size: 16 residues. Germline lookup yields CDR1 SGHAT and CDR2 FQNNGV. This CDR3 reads CASSPQLRGGQETQYF. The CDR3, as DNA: TGTGCCAGCAGCCCACAGCTCCGGGGTGGGCAAGAGACCCAGTACTTC.

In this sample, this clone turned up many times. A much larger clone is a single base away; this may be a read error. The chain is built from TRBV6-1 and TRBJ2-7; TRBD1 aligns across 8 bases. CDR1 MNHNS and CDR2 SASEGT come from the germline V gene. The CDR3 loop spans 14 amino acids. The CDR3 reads CASSLQGETYERYF. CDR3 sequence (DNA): TGTGCCAGCAGCCTACAGGGGGAAACCTACGAGCGGTACTTC.

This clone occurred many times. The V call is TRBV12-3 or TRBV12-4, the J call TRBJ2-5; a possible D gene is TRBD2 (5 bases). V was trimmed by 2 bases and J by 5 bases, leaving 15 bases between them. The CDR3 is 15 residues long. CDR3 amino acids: CASSLREMGGETQYF. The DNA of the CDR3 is TGTGCCAGCAGTTTAAGGGAGATGGGCGGGGAGACCCAGTACTTC.

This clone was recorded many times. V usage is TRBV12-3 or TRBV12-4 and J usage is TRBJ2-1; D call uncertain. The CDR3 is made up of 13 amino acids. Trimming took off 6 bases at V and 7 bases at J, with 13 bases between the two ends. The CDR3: CASSLRAVNEQFF. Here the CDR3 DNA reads TGTGCCAGCAGCCTAAGGGCTGTTAATGAGCAGTTCTTC.

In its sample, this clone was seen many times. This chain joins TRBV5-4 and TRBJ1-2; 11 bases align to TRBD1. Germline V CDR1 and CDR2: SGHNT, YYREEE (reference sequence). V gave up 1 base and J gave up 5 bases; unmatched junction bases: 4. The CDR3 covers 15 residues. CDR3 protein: CASSLTGTGGYGYTF. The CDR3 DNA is TGTGCCAGCAGCTTGACCGGGACAGGGGGTTATGGCTACACCTTC.